This TCR beta chain was sequenced during a study of naive and memory T cell subsets. General study results and limits: Between naive and memory subsets, TCR abundance power law exponents differed. Diversity fell and Gini index rose from naive through CM, EM, EMRA. TCR counts from RNA may reflect activation-linked expression changes.

CDR3 size: 18 residues. Two oligonucleotides, mixed equimolar, formed the beta constant-region primer covering TRBC1 and TRBC2. Four rounds of PCR amplified the ligated cDNA using nested alpha and beta constant-region primers plus SP2. TCRdb ran MiXCR on the UMI-ligation and nested PCR reads and lists one entry per CDR3 protein. This table has around 160,000 distinct CDR3 sequences, more than 15% appearing once. As concerns this clonotype: Its antigen is as yet unknown.

This receptor was identified in a human donor in good health. Material: naive CD4+ T cells from blood. This chain joins TRBV21-1 and TRBJ2-5; TRBD1, the table's D call, lacks a check against the DNA. TRBV21-1 is recorded as a pseudogene. The CDR3: CASSKAEETELSQETQYF. The DNA of the CDR3 is TGTGCCAGCAGCAAGGCAGAAGAGACAGAGCTAAGCCAAGAGACCCAGTACTTC.